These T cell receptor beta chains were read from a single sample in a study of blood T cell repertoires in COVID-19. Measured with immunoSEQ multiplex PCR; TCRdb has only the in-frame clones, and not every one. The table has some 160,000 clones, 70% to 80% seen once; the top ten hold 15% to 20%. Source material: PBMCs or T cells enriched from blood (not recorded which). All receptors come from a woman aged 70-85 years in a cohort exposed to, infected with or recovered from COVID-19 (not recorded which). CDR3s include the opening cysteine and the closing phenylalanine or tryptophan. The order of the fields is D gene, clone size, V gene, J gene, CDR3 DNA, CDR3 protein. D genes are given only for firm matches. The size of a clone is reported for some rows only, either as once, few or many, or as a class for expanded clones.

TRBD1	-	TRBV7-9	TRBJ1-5	TGTGCCAGCAGCTGGGGACAGGGGACTCAGCCCCAGCATTTT	CASSWGQGTQPQHF
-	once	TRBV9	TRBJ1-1	TGTGCCAGCAGCCTACAGGGGAACACTGAAGCTTTCTTT	CASSLQGNTEAFF
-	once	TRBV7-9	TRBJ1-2	TGTGCCAGCAGCTTTCTAGAAGGAGGAGGCTACACCTTC	CASSFLEGGGYTF
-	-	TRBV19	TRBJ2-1	TGTGCCAGTAGTAGTATATCTTCCCTCAATGAGCAGTTCTTC	CASSSISSLNEQFF
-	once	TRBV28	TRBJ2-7	TGTGCCAGCAGCACCGGGGGACAGCAACCGGCGGAGCAGTACTTC	CASSTGGQQPAEQYF
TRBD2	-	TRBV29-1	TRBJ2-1	TGCAGCGTTCTTACTAGCGGCGAGCAGTTCTTC	CSVLTSGEQFF
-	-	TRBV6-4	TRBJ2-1	TGTGCCAGCACAGAGGGAGACAATGAGCAGTTCTTC	CASTEGDNEQFF
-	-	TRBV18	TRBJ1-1	TGTGCCAGCTCACCCCTACAATTAGACACGAACACTGAAGCTTTCTTT	CASSPLQLDTNTEAFF
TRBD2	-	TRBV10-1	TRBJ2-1	TGCGCCACCTCGACCCTGTCGCGGGAGTCTATAACGATCTTC	CATSTLSRESITIF
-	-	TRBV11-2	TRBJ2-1	TGTGCCAGCAGCTTTAGTAGCACCGATGAGCAGTTCTTC	CASSFSSTDEQFF
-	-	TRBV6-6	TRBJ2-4	TGTGCCAGCAGGGGTATAGCTCTAGCCAAAAACATTCAGTACTTC	CASRGIALAKNIQYF
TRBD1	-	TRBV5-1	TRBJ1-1	TGCGCCAGCAGCATAGCCCCGACAGGGGAAACTGAAGCTTTCTTT	CASSIAPTGETEAFF
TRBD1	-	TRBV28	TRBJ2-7	TGTGCCAGCAGTACCACAGGGGGGCCTTCCTACGAGCAGTACTTC	CASSTTGGPSYEQYF
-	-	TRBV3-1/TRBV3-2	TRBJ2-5	TGTGCCAGCAGCCAAGATCATAAAGGGAGGTCCCAGTACTTC	CASSQDHKGRSQYF
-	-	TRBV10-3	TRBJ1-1	TGTGCCATCAGTGAAAGGGGCGGCCTGAACACTGAAGCTTTCTTT	CAISERGGLNTEAFF
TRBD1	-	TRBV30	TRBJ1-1	TGTGCCTGGAGTTTACAGGGGGCTGGTGAAGCTTTCTTT	CAWSLQGAGEAFF
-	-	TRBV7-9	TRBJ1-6	TGTGCCAGCGGGCAGTCCAATTCACCCCTCCACTTT	CASGQSNSPLHF
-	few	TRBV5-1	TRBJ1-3	TGCGCCAGCAGCGCGGACCCGGGAGGTGGTGGAAACACCATATATTTT	CASSADPGGGGNTIYF
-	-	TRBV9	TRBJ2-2	TGTGCCAGCAGCGTATCTCCACAGGGAAGGACCGGGGAGCTGTTTTTT	CASSVSPQGRTGELFF
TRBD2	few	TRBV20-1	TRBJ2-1	TGCAGTGCTAGTCGGCGGGAGGTGTCTGGTGAGCAGTTCTTC	CSASRREVSGEQFF
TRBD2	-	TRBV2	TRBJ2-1	TGTGCCAGCAGTGAACTAGCGGGAGGGCCGGGTGAGCAGTTCTTC	CASSELAGGPGEQFF
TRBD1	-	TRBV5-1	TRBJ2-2	TGCGCCAGCAGCCCGTACGACAGGGGGCTGGGCGGGGAGCTGTTTTTT	CASSPYDRGLGGELFF
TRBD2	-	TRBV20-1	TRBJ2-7	TGCAGTGCTAGTGGACTAGCGGGAGGGATGTACGAGCAGTACTTC	CSASGLAGGMYEQYF
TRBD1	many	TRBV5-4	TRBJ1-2	TGTGCCAGCAGCTCGACAGGGCACTACACCTTC	CASSSTGHYTF
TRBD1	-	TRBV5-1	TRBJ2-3	TGCGCCAGCAGCTTGGCGGGACAGGGAGATACGCAGTATTTT	CASSLAGQGDTQYF
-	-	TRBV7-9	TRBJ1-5	TGTGCCAGCAGTTCGTCGGGTCTCAATCAGCCCCAGCATTTT	CASSSSGLNQPQHF
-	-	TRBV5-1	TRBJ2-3	TGCGCCAGCAGCTTGAGTAGCGGTGCAGATACGCAGTATTTT	CASSLSSGADTQYF
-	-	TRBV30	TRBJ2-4	TGTGCCTGGAGTGTAGTGATTGGGGCAGGCATTCAGTACTTC	CAWSVVIGAGIQYF
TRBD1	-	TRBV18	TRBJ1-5	TGTGCCAGCTCTTGGGTACAGGGGGCCTATCAGCCCCAGCATTTT	CASSWVQGAYQPQHF
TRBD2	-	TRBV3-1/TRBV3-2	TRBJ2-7	TGTGCCACTGGGGGGAGGGGATACTACGAGCAGTACTTC	CATGGRGYYEQYF
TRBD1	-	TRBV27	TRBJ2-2	TGTGCCAGCGGGCAGGGGGCAGCTTCACCCGGGGAGCTGTTTTTT	CASGQGAASPGELFF
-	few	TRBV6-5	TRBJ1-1	TGTGCCAGCAGTTACTCTACGGGGGGCACTGAAGCTTTCTTT	CASSYSTGGTEAFF
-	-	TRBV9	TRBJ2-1	TGTGCCAGCAGCGCCGAGGGTGAGCAGTTCTTC	CASSAEGEQFF
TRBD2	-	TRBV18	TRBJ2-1	TGTGCCAGCTCACCACCGAGTCTAGCGGGAGACAATGAGCAGTTCTTC	CASSPPSLAGDNEQFF
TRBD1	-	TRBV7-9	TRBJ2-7	TGTGCCAGCAGCGCCGAAGACAGGGGGCTTTACGAGCAGTACTTC	CASSAEDRGLYEQYF
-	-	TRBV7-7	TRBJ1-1	TGTGCTAGCAGCTCCGGGTGGAACACTGAAGCTTTCTTT	CASSSGWNTEAFF
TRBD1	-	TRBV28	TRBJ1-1	TGTGCCAGCAGTTTGACAGGGCTCGTAAACACTGAAGCTTTCTTT	CASSLTGLVNTEAFF
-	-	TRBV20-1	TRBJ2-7	TGCAGTGCTAGTATCCCCGGGAGTTCAACCTACGAGCAGTACTTC	CSASIPGSSTYEQYF
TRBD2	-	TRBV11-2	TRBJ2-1	TGTGCCAGCAGCTTAGTCGTGGGTAGCGGGAGATCCTACAATGAGCAGTTCTTC	CASSLVVGSGRSYNEQFF
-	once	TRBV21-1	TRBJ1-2	TGTGCCAGCAAAAGACAGTCCTACTATGGCTACACCTTC	CASKRQSYYGYTF
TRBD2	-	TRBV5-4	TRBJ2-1	TGTGCCAGCAGCTTGGCGGGGTTAGCGGGAGCAAGGGAGCAGTTCTTC	CASSLAGLAGAREQFF
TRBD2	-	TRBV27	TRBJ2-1	TGTGCCAGCAGCCCTAATTATGAACTAGCGGGAACATCCCAGTTCTTC	CASSPNYELAGTSQFF
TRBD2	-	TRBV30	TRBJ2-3	TGTGCCTGGACGAATAGCGGGGGTACAGATACGCAGTATTTT	CAWTNSGGTDTQYF
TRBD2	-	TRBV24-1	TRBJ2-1	TGTGCCACCAGTGCCTCTAGGAAGGGGCTAGCGGGAAACAATGAGCAGTTCTTC	CATSASRKGLAGNNEQFF
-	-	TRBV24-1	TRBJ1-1	TGTGCCACCCGACAGGAGCGCGGCACTGAAGCTTTCTTT	CATRQERGTEAFF
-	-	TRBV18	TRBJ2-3	TGTGCCAGCTCACCTGGGCTGGGCGGGCTCACAGATACGCAGTATTTT	CASSPGLGGLTDTQYF
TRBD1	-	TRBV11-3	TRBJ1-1	TGTGCCAGCAGCTTAGGGAGTGGGACAGGAAAGAACACTGAAGCTTTCTTT	CASSLGSGTGKNTEAFF